One sample yielded the 7 T cell receptor beta chains listed below, sequenced in a study of CD8 T cells in ankylosing spondylitis. Each CDR3 protein is one row after TCRdb ran MiXCR on the 5' RACE reads. Of around 300,000 distinct CDR3 sequences listed, around 21% are singletons. The sequenced material came from blood, either unsorted or a sorted T cell fraction (not recorded which). The receptor set was obtained from a female donor with ankylosing spondylitis or in good health (not recorded which).

The chain joins TRBV2 to TRBJ2-1; D might be TRBD2 (5 bases). This CDR3 comprises 13 residues. V lost 6 bases, J lost 5 bases, and 11 bases lay in between. CDR1 is SNHLY and CDR2 is FYNNEI in the germline V gene. The CDR3 DNA reads TGTGCCAGCAGGAGCGGAGAAGACAATGAGCAGTTCTTC. Protein product: CASRSGEDNEQFF.

This chain uses TRBV7-8 with TRBJ2-1; D might be TRBD2 (5 bases). Looked up from germline, CDR1 is SGHVS and CDR2 is FQNEAQ. Trimming took 2 bases from V and 6 from J, leaving 14 bases between them. The CDR3 spans 15 residues. CDR3 amino acids: CASSLFSITSNEQFF. As DNA, the CDR3 is TGTGCCAGCAGCTTATTCTCAATAACTAGCAATGAGCAGTTCTTC. Complete variable domain (other parts from reference TRBV7-8 and TRBJ2-1): GAGVSQSPRYKVAKRGQDVALRCDPISGHVSLFWYQQALGQGPEFLTYFQNEAQLDKSGLPSDRFFAERPEGSVSTLKIQRTQQEDSAVYLCASSLFSITSNEQFFGPGTRLTVL.

This rearrangement joins TRBV10-3 to TRBJ2-2; 10 bases line up with TRBD2. This CDR3 spans 18 amino acids. Germline V gene lookup returns CDR1 ENHRY and CDR2 SYGVKD. Trimming cost V 5 bases and J 4 bases; bases outside gene matches: 13. The DNA of the CDR3 is TGTGCCATCAGTCCCGAGGCTAGCGGGAGCCCGATCACCGGGGAGCTGTTTTTT. It encodes CAISPEASGSPITGELFF.

The chain employs TRBV5-1 and TRBJ2-1; 7 bases are a match to TRBD2. V shed 4 bases, J shed 7 bases, and the junction held 2 bases outside the gene matches. CDR3 length: 12 amino acids. Germline assignment: CDR1 SGHRS and CDR2 YFSETQ. The DNA for the CDR3 is TGCGCCAGCAGCCAACTAGCGAATGAGCAGTTCTTC. Translated, it gives CASSQLANEQFF. The full variable domain, completed using reference TRBV5-1 and TRBJ2-1, is KAGVTQTPRYLIKTRGQQVTLSCSPISGHRSVSWYQQTPGQGLQFLFEYFSETQRNKGNFPGRFSGRQFSNSRSEMNVSTLELGDSALYLCASSQLANEQFFGPGTRLTVL.

This clonotype appeared a few times. The rearrangement links TRBV29-1 to TRBJ2-7, with unresolved D. Trimming pared 2 bases from V and 2 bases from J, leaving 7 bases between. Germline V gives CDR1 SQVTM, CDR2 ANQGSEA. This CDR3 has 12 amino acids. CDR3: CSVESRAYEQYF. The CDR3 nucleotides are TGCAGCGTTGAATCCCGGGCCTACGAGCAGTACTTC.

This clonotype came up a few times. The rearrangement joins TRBV24-1 to TRBJ2-1; possibly TRBD1 for D (6 bases). The CDR3 contains 17 residues. V was shortened by 3 bases and J by 0 bases, with 14 bases between the two germline ends. Germline V CDR1 and CDR2: KGHDR, SFDVKD. The CDR3 spells CATSDPVTGSSYNEQFF. As DNA, the CDR3 is TGTGCCACCAGTGATCCGGTGACAGGCAGCTCCTACAATGAGCAGTTCTTC.

The chain couples TRBV12-3 or TRBV12-4 to TRBJ2-7, with D hard to call. This CDR3 is built from 15 residues. V lost 2 bases, J lost 3 bases, and 14 bases lay in between. This CDR3 reads CASSLRVGGLYEQYF. In DNA, the CDR3 is TGTGCCAGCAGTTTACGGGTCGGCGGCCTCTACGAGCAGTACTTC.